This T cell receptor (beta chain) was identified in a study of CD8 T cells in ankylosing spondylitis. Study-level points and caveats: There was a TCR beta motif, made of eight highly homologous variants, that appeared characteristic of ankylosing spondylitis blood.

TCRdb reprocessed the 5' RACE reads via MiXCR and lists one record per CDR3 protein. The table has approximately 540,000 distinct CDR3 sequences, 9.5% to 15% seen once. There are many counts of this clonotype. Its antigen is unidentified. CDR1 is MNHEY and CDR2 is SMNVEV in the germline V gene (reference sequence). V lost 8 bases and J lost 2; bases outside the gene matches: 9. The CDR3 length is 15 residues. The sequence was collected from a male donor with ankylosing spondylitis. Sequenced input: blood, either unsorted or a sorted T cell fraction (not recorded which). This chain connects TRBV27 to TRBJ2-3; TRBD1 aligns across 8 bases. CDR3 amino acids: CASANVTGATDTQYF. In DNA form, the CDR3 reads TGTGCCAGCGCTAATGTGACAGGGGCCACAGATACGCAGTATTTT.